This T cell receptor beta chain was found in a study of immune evolution from preneoplasia to lung adenocarcinoma. Study results and caveats: From normal lung to invasive adenocarcinoma, top clone frequencies appeared to decrease.

TCRdb's copy holds only in-frame clones and misses some; the assay was immunoSEQ multiplex PCR. This table has 9,000 to 10,000 clones, 75% to 90% appearing once. Notes on this clone: Antigen specificity is unknown.

Per the germline V gene, CDR1 is DFQATT and CDR2 is SNEGSKA (reference sequence). The CDR3 runs 11 residues. Trimming stripped 6 bases from V and 4 bases from J, with 7 bases between. This receptor was obtained from a person aged 65-85 years with lung adenocarcinoma. The rearrangement uses TRBV20-1 and TRBJ1-3; the D is unclear. Specimen: FFPE lung adenocarcinoma in situ tissue. CDR3 sequence: CSALQGNTIYF. For the CDR3, the DNA is TGCAGTGCCCTACAGGGAAACACCATATATTTT.